This T cell receptor (beta chain) was observed in a study of blood T cell repertoires in COVID-19. The overall study: Samples taken during acute and convalescent COVID-19 were collected in the United States, Italy and Spain. The cDNA or gDNA used as material had been derived from T cells, B-cell-depleted T cells, or PBMCs.

Germline assignment: CDR1 LGHDT and CDR2 YNNKEL (reference sequence). This CDR3 is built from 14 residues. The V end was cut by 1 base, the J end by 5 bases, with 11 bases between. Authors' analysis steps: Reference gene primer amplification in the assay estimated nucleated cell counts. Repertoires were generated with immunoSEQ multiplex PCR, while TCRdb's copy carries only in-frame clones and drops some. The V and J calls and clone size are taken from that table; D and trimming were inferred from the DNA. The sample carries 200,000 to 250,000 clones, around four fifths recorded once. What was sequenced was peripheral blood. This TCR was recovered from a woman between 65 and 79 years old with acute or convalescent COVID-19. J is TRBJ1-1 and V is TRBV3-1 (or the pseudogene TRBV3-2); D not resolved. The CDR3 DNA is TGTGCCAGCAGCCAAGGTAAGGGAGGGACTGAAGCTTTCTTT. Translated: CASSQGKGGTEAFF.